Listed here are 16 T cell receptor beta chains from one sample, sequenced in a study of shared clonotypes between healthy human individuals (dated by TCRdb to 2020 to 2022). Libraries were prepared through the immunoSEQ multiplex PCR assay. TCRdb took over this immuneACCESS table, retaining in-frame rearrangements with V and J assigned. Such tables are incomplete; in checked studies, under half of the missing clones stem from an unresolved V gene, and the remainder is unexplained. The sample data list about 500,000 clones, and roughly four fifths of these were observed just once. The ten largest clones represent about 11% of the sample. The specimen was PBMCs. The receptors originated from a middle-aged woman in good health. Some clones in this sample may be carry-over from other donors' samples.

About this clone itself: At one of its ends the junction is not consistent with the germline gene, which may arise from a read error. Within the sample, other DNA sequences also encode this same CDR3. V gene TRBV7-6 combines with J gene TRBJ1-1; TRBD1 might be the D (6 bases). The CDR3 has 18 residues. From germline, CDR1 is SGHVS and CDR2 FNYEAQ. CDR3 sequence reads: CASSLNYWTAEGNTEAFF. CDR3 DNA sequence: TGCGCCAGCAGCTTAAATTATTGGACAGCAGAGGGGAACACTGAAGCTTTCTTT.

The rearrangement joins TRBV27 to TRBJ2-7; D unresolved. The CDR3 is 9 residues long. Trimming took off 6 bases at V and 3 bases at J, with 0 bases between the two ends. CDR1 and CDR2 from the germline V gene are MNHEY and SMNVEV (reference sequence). CDR3 in DNA: TGTGCCAGCAGCTACGAGCAGTACTTC. Amino acid sequence: CASSYEQYF.

Concerning this clone: With only one base between it and a far larger clone, this is likely a read error. The sample carries other DNA sequences with the same CDR3. Here the CDR3 DNA reads TGTGCCAGCAGCAAGGACGGGTCAGGGCAGCCCCAGCATTTC. This encodes CASSKDGSGQPQHF. The chain employs TRBV28 and TRBJ1-5, with a possible D match to TRBD1 (5 bases). This CDR3 is built from 14 residues. Per germline, CDR1 MDHEN and CDR2 SYDVKM.

V gene TRBV6-1 combines with J gene TRBJ2-7; a possible D gene is TRBD1 (8 bases). Looked up from germline, CDR1 is MNHNS and CDR2 is SASEGT. CDR3 length equals 17 residues. V lost 2 bases to trimming and J lost 4 bases, with 21 bases between them. The CDR3 DNA sequence: TGTGCCAGCAGTGAATTATCCCCAGGACAGGGAGGGTACGAGCAGTACTTC. It yields the protein CASSELSPGQGGYEQYF.

V is TRBV6-6 and J is TRBJ2-2; no clear D gene. The V gene lost 1 base and the J gene lost 8 bases, with 5 bases spanning the gap. Germline V gene lookup returns CDR1 MNHNY and CDR2 SVGAGI (reference sequence). The CDR3 spans 12 residues. CDR3 coding DNA: TGTGCCAGCAGTTACTTGGGTGGGGAGCTGTTTTTT. Residues: CASSYLGGELFF.

V usage is TRBV27 and J usage is TRBJ2-7; D is undetermined. Looked up from germline, CDR1 is MNHEY and CDR2 is SMNVEV (reference sequence). The V and J ends lost 5 bases and 2 bases respectively, with 19 bases between them. The CDR3 loop spans 16 amino acids. The CDR3 region is CASSGRWPDNPYEQYF. The DNA for the CDR3 is TGTGCCAGCAGTGGAAGGTGGCCAGATAACCCCTACGAGCAGTACTTC.

This clone came up once. This chain joins TRBV12-1 and TRBJ2-1; TRBD1 is the table's D call and was not checked against the DNA. TRBV12-1 has pseudogene status. This CDR3 is 20 amino acids long. As DNA, the CDR3 is TGTGCCAGCAGTAAAAGGCCCTACAGGGGTCCCTCAAGCTCCTACAATGAGCAGTTCTTC. This gives the protein CASSKRPYRGPSSSYNEQFF.

The chain combines TRBV7-8 with TRBJ2-7; 9 bases fit TRBD1. This CDR3 has 16 residues. Germline loops: CDR1 SGHVS, CDR2 FQNEAQ. After removal of 8 bases from V and 1 base from J, the junction contained 12 bases not matched to a gene. The CDR3 region is CASGPKRGTGSYEQYF. The CDR3 DNA reads as TGTGCCAGCGGGCCAAAGAGGGGGACAGGGTCCTACGAGCAGTACTTC. Full variable domain (outside the CDR3, taken from reference TRBV7-8 and TRBJ2-7): GAGVSQSPRYKVAKRGQDVALRCDPISGHVSLFWYQQALGQGPEFLTYFQNEAQLDKSGLPSDRFFAERPEGSVSTLKIQRTQQEDSAVYLCASGPKRGTGSYEQYFGPGTRLTVT.

The rearrangement links TRBV6-5 to TRBJ2-5; 9 bases are a match to TRBD2. Unmatched junction bases numbered 11, after V lost 8 bases and J lost 7 bases. The CDR3 length is 14 residues. CDR1 MNHEY and CDR2 SVGAGI come from the germline V gene. CDR3 bases: TGTGCCAGCGAGCGACTAGCGGATCCCGGGACCCAGTACTTC. Residues: CASERLADPGTQYF.

The rearrangement uses TRBV19 and TRBJ2-3, with TRBD2 matching over 7 bases. V gave up 3 bases and J gave up 2 bases; unmatched junction bases: 5. Germline CDR1 is LNHDA and CDR2 is SQIVND (reference sequence). This CDR3 is 15 amino acids long. The CDR3 DNA sequence: TGTGCCAGTAGTATTGAACTAGCGTACACAGATACGCAGTATTTT. This codes for CASSIELAYTDTQYF.

Details on this clone: In the same sample, other DNA sequences code for this CDR3. The rearrangement links TRBV7-9 to TRBJ1-5; D is perhaps TRBD1 (6 bases). CDR3 length: 12 amino acids. Germline CDR1 reads SEHNR; CDR2 reads FQNEAQ (reference sequence). V shed 5 bases and J shed 4 bases, with 6 bases lying between them. CDR3 in DNA: TGTGCCAGCAGCCAGGGGAATCAGCCCCAGCATTTT. This translates into CASSQGNQPQHF.

This clone was seen ten or more times. The genes are TRBV7-8 and TRBJ2-5, with 7 bases aligning to TRBD2. Germline trimming cut 5 bases from V and 2 bases from J; bases unmatched to any gene: 5. Looked up from germline, CDR1 is SGHVS and CDR2 is FQNEAQ. The CDR3 covers 14 residues. CDR3 in amino acids: CASSTGGQQETQYF. Written as DNA, the CDR3 is TGTGCCAGCAGCACGGGAGGCCAACAAGAGACCCAGTACTTC.

J is TRBJ2-7 and V is TRBV6-5; D gene uncertain. V was shortened by 5 bases and J by 2 bases, with 16 bases between the two germline ends. The CDR3 covers 15 residues. Germline loops: CDR1 MNHEY, CDR2 SVGAGI. Written as DNA, the CDR3 is TGTGCCAGCAGTCGCCCAGGTTGGGGTACCTACGAGCAGTACTTC. Its translation is CASSRPGWGTYEQYF.

This clone was counted a single time. The chain combines TRBV5-8 with TRBJ2-5, with a weak D call TRBD1 (7 bases). Germline V gives CDR1 SGHTS, CDR2 YDEGEE. The CDR3 runs 16 residues. Trimming took off 4 bases at V and 5 bases at J, with 21 bases between the two ends. CDR3 amino acids: CASSQGREAGGETQYF. The CDR3 DNA is TGTGCCAGCAGCCAAGGTCGAGAAGCAGGGGGGGAGACCCAGTACTTC.

The rearrangement links TRBV6-1 to TRBJ2-7; D is ambiguous. Per the germline V gene, CDR1 is MNHNS and CDR2 is SASEGT. The CDR3 extends over 16 amino acids. Deletions cut 2 bases from V and 3 bases from J, with 17 bases between. CDR3 residues: CASSEPVLSYYYEQYF. CDR3 DNA sequence: TGTGCCAGCAGTGAACCAGTTCTCTCCTATTACTACGAGCAGTACTTC.

This chain uses TRBV7-3 with TRBJ2-7; 13 nucleotides agree with TRBD2. CDR1 and CDR2 from the germline V gene are SGHTA and FQGTGA. The CDR3 loop spans 14 amino acids. The J segment lost 5 bases and the V segment lost 5 bases, leaving 3 bases of the junction unmatched. The CDR3 loop is CASSAGLAGNEQYF. The CDR3 nucleotides are TGTGCCAGCAGCGCGGGACTAGCGGGAAACGAGCAGTACTTC.